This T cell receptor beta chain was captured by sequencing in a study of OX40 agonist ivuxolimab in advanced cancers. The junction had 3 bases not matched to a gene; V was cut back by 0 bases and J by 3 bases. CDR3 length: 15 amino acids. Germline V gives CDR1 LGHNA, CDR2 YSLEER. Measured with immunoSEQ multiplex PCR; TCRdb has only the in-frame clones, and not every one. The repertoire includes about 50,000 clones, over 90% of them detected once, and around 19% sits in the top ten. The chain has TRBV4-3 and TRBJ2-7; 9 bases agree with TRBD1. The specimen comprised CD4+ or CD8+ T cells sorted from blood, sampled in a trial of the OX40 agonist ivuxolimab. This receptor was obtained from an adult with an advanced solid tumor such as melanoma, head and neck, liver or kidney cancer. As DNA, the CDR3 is TGCGCCAGCAGCCAAGACGAGACAGGGGGCTACGAGCAGTACTTC. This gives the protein CASSQDETGGYEQYF.